A selection of T cell receptor beta chains follows, all from one sample in a study of T cells expressing NK-cell markers. TCRdb re-called the 5' RACE reads and catalogs CDR3 proteins one per entry, DNA excluded. The sample's table shows fewer than 550,000 distinct CDR3 sequences. The sample comprised blood T cells: a sorted CD56 or NKG2C T cell subset, CD4+ or CD8+ T cells, or bulk PBMC T cells (not recorded which). These TCRs come from a woman in her fifties or sixties in good health. Both conserved end residues are part of each CDR3.

>TRBV4-2|TRBJ2-3
CASSQEVVTDTQYF
>TRBV9|TRBJ2-3
CASSVSVRTDTQYF
>TRBV30|TRBJ1-3
CAWTTSGNTIYF
>TRBV12-3/TRBV12-4|TRBJ2-5
CASNILGGQTQYF
>TRBV12-3/TRBV12-4|TRBJ2-4
CASSLVLADTPNIQYF
>TRBV12-3/TRBV12-4|TRBJ2-5
CASSFGSGRAWETQYF
>TRBV2|TRBJ2-7
CASSKEREGYEQYF
>TRBV4-1|TRBJ1-1
CASRVPKVNTEAFF
>TRBV11-2|TRBJ2-2
CASSLDTNTGELFF
>TRBV24-1|TRBJ2-3
CATSDLPEGGTDTQYF
>TRBV14|TRBJ2-1
CASSQDLAREQFF
>TRBV5-1|TRBJ1-3
CASSSQGDAGNTIYF
>TRBV6-2/TRBV6-3|TRBJ2-7
CASNPTRGEQYF
>TRBV4-1|TRBJ2-7
CASSLGEGAPSYEQYF
>TRBV12-5|TRBJ2-7
CATGQGGLYEQYF
>TRBV12-3/TRBV12-4|TRBJ2-5
CASSLPPGGETQYF
>TRBV6-1|TRBJ2-3
CASRRDGTTDTQYF
>TRBV6-1|TRBJ2-4
CASSEGPLTKAKNIQYF
>TRBV10-3|TRBJ2-3
CAISAGVDLADTQYF
>TRBV7-8|TRBJ2-3
CASSLVSGGGTHTQYF
>TRBV29-1|TRBJ2-7
CSVELLAGGPGEQYF
>TRBV5-1|TRBJ2-2
CAITKEGHGTGELFF
>TRBV29-1|TRBJ2-7
CSVEGRRGDEQYF
>TRBV7-9|TRBJ2-2
CASSLIGTVAGELFF
>TRBV5-1|TRBJ2-1
CASSYAPGDRGDNEQFF
>TRBV5-1|TRBJ2-7
CASSLRPPGLRSYEQYF
>TRBV12-3/TRBV12-4|TRBJ2-4
CASSPRQGKNIQYF
>TRBV28|TRBJ2-1
CASSLVLAVGTGGIEQFF
>TRBV2|TRBJ1-1
CAAQEYGTEAFF
>TRBV29-1|TRBJ2-2
CSVGGLSGRTGELFF
>TRBV11-3|TRBJ2-5
CASSLVEKETQYF
>TRBV12-3/TRBV12-4|TRBJ1-2
CASSLVQWEKERSYGYTF
>TRBV6-5|TRBJ2-5
CASSYSSRAGVPETQYF
>TRBV6-6|TRBJ2-1
CASRSRQGRVGLAGYNEQFF
>TRBV2|TRBJ2-1
CASSALRAGEQFF
>TRBV6-5|TRBJ2-1
CASSYLGTSGTAAEQFF
>TRBV28|TRBJ2-1
CASSLGDRLYNEQFF